These T cell receptor beta chains were read from a single sample in a study of beta chain features in type 1 diabetes. Repertoires were generated with immunoSEQ multiplex PCR, while TCRdb's copy carries only in-frame clones and drops some. The profile shows tens of thousands of clones, approximately 70% of them singletons. Sequencing used Tregs from blood. Receptors originate from a woman aged 18 to 35 with type 1 diabetes. The conserved cysteine and the conserved F or W are not part of the CDR3 here. Clone size is given for some rows only: seen once, a few or many times, or a class if the clone is expanded.

TRBJ1-5 | TRBV28 | NA | ASSFLRTEFSQPQH
TRBJ1-1 | TRBV29-1 | few | STGQGSLEAF
TRBJ2-5 | TRBV6-1 | few | ASSEQRETQY
TRBJ2-2 | TRBV7-3 | NA | ASSLGQNTGELF
TRBJ2-1 | TRBV28 | NA | ASSLAGVDNEQF
TRBJ2-7 | TRBV27 | NA | ASKGGISYEQY
TRBJ2-1 | TRBV5-1 | NA | ASSSSGGSYNEQF
TRBJ2-7 | TRBV19 | NA | ASSRRGYSYEQY
TRBJ1-5 | TRBV7-8 | NA | ASSLRGGAVGQPQH
TRBJ2-2 | TRBV4-3 | NA | ASSKGLAGGGLTGEPF
TRBJ2-4 | TRBV29-1 | NA | SVEDRGTAENIQY
TRBJ1-2 | TRBV4-3 | few | ASSRGHTTNYGYT
TRBJ2-3 | TRBV10-3 | NA | AIRNPGTGGSTDTQY
TRBJ2-1 | TRBV7-2 | NA | ASSLWGRSRSYNEQF
TRBJ1-1 | TRBV29-1 | NA | SVGGTGTAPGTEAF
TRBJ2-3 | TRBV27 | NA | ASSFLGRGSSTDTQY
TRBJ2-3 | TRBV29-1 | NA | SVEPGGDTQY
TRBJ1-6 | TRBV4-1 | NA | ASSLHPDRGNSPLH
TRBJ1-1 | TRBV11-2 | few | ASSPRVRGDTEAF
TRBJ2-3 | TRBV7-2 | NA | ASSLVSDTQY
TRBJ1-4 | TRBV30 | NA | AWTGTANEKLF
TRBJ2-3 | TRBV5-1 | once | ASSSGGDTDTQY
TRBJ2-6 | TRBV7-2 | few | ASSPPSGANVLT
TRBJ1-2 | TRBV30 | NA | AWRGPAGGYT
TRBJ2-2 | TRBV7-9 | few | ASSSRTTPNTGELF
TRBJ2-7 | TRBV30 | few | AWSRISSNLGAYEQY
TRBJ1-1 | TRBV20-1 | NA | SAKGYTEAF
TRBJ1-2 | TRBV6-6 | NA | ASTSEAGRYT
TRBJ1-5 | TRBV29-1 | NA | SVGDSYSQPQH
TRBJ2-1 | TRBV10-1 | NA | ASSEGFGQGFDEQF
TRBJ1-1 | TRBV7-9 | NA | ASSPNREAF
TRBJ2-3 | TRBV6-6 | NA | ASSPPGAGVGDTQY
TRBJ2-7 | TRBV7-2 | few | ASSFGRGAYEQY
TRBJ1-5 | TRBV7-2 | NA | ASSLVSQPQH
TRBJ1-2 | TRBV7-9 | few | ASSLQSSSNYGYT
TRBJ1-2 | TRBV2 | NA | ASKGTGSGYT
TRBJ1-5 | TRBV28 | few | ASRGPGGPQH
TRBJ2-3 | TRBV9 | NA | ASSLSSVGDTQY
TRBJ2-1 | TRBV5-4 | NA | ASSLGGTVSYNEQF
TRBJ2-7 | TRBV28 | NA | ASRLGQGASYEQY
NA | TRBV7-3 | NA | ASSFGGSSYEQY
TRBJ2-3 | TRBV10-3 | NA | AISETRDGTDTQY
TRBJ1-5 | TRBV19 | few | ASSKGLSNQPQH
TRBJ2-3 | TRBV5-1 | few | ASSLALRQGADTQY
TRBJ2-1 | TRBV28 | few | ASTSTSGSYEQF
TRBJ2-1 | TRBV10-2 | NA | ASSVARYNEQF
TRBJ2-7 | TRBV7-2 | few | ASSLGRGLYEQY
TRBJ2-5 | TRBV5-6 | NA | ASSLAGPWETQY
TRBJ2-7 | TRBV4-2 | NA | ASSQGRVLPEQY
TRBJ2-7 | TRBV18 | NA | ASSPRQGPYEQY
TRBJ2-2 | TRBV29-1 | NA | SATETGPGELF